Included here is one TCR beta chain sequence, with context. The antigen remains unidentified. This sample was included in a study of shared clonotypes between healthy human individuals. CD45RO-negative cells were positively selected for CCR7, leaving out terminally differentiated effector memory CD45RA+ cells. Among the donors, all were Caucasian adults who lived in Nashville, Tennessee. Findings and caveats of the study: Compared with memory subsets, naive subsets generally had larger estimated richness. Clonotype sharing across donors was expected to vary with sequencing depth.

Every subset's genomic DNA went evenly onto several immunoSEQ plates. Method: immunoSEQ multiplex PCR; TCRdb's copy keeps in-frame clones and lacks some. The sample lists about 590,000 clones; 95% to 96% were seen once. The CDR3 totals 13 residues. CDR1 LNHDA and CDR2 SQIVND come from the germline V gene (reference sequence). This receptor was obtained from a woman in her 30s in good health. The rearrangement links TRBV19 to TRBJ2-5; 7 bases line up with TRBD2. The J call could be wrong; TRBJ2-7 is a better fit for the DNA end. The sequenced material came from naive CD8+ T cells sorted from blood. The CDR3 loop is CASRASGSYEQYF. In DNA form, the CDR3 reads TGTGCCAGTAGGGCTAGCGGCTCCTACGAGCAGTACTTC.